The clone carrying this T cell receptor beta chain was counted ten times or more. Germline CDR1 reads MNHEY; CDR2 reads SMNVEV (reference sequence). The V and J ends lost 7 bases and 4 bases respectively, with 19 bases between them. The CDR3 runs 15 residues. TCRdb ran MiXCR on the 5' RACE reads and lists one entry per CDR3 protein. The repertoire holds 29,000 or so distinct CDR3 sequences, about 4.6% seen once, with 6.3% in the top ten. This sample stems from a study of early T cells in non-severe SARS-CoV-2 infection. Sequencing was done on a sample of whole blood. The TCR was taken from an adult who was a healthcare worker with PCR-confirmed SARS-CoV-2 infection or an uninfected control (not recorded which). The V and J genes are TRBV27 and TRBJ1-2; D perhaps matches TRBD1 (6 bases). The DNA for the CDR3 is TGTGCCAGCATGACTTGGGGAGACAGGATCTATGGCTACACCTTC. It translates to CASMTWGDRIYGYTF.